This T cell receptor (beta chain) was identified in a study of cytomegalovirus exposure and HLA in healthy donors. Between the trimmed V and J ends, which lost 3 bases and 4 bases, there was a span of 13 bases. In germline, CDR1 is LNHDA, CDR2 SQIVND (reference sequence). The CDR3 has 15 residues. The study ran its PCR with 60 Vbeta and 13 Jbeta primers. Repertoires were generated with immunoSEQ multiplex PCR, while TCRdb's copy carries only in-frame clones and drops some. The sample carries 150,000 to 200,000 clones, more than 70% recorded once. Sequencing was performed on PBMCs. This chain uses TRBV19 with TRBJ2-1, with a possible D match to TRBD1 (5 bases). This sequence originates from a male donor in good health and CMV-seropositive. This CDR3 reads CASSIQGPGYNEQFF. The CDR3 DNA reads TGTGCCAGTAGTATCCAGGGCCCAGGATACAATGAGCAGTTCTTC.